This T cell receptor beta chain was profiled in a study of cytomegalovirus exposure and HLA in healthy donors. The CDR3 contains 11 residues. Germline values: CDR1 SNHLY, CDR2 FYNNEI. Between the trimmed V and J ends, which lost 4 bases and 12 bases, there was a span of 12 bases. Method: immunoSEQ multiplex PCR; TCRdb's copy keeps in-frame clones and lacks some. The sample holds 330,000 or so clones; around 86% are singletons and the top ten take about 0.8%. The clonotype was recovered from a woman younger than 30 in good health and CMV-seronegative. The rearrangement joins TRBV2 to TRBJ1-1; D is unclear. Sequenced sample: PBMCs. The DNA of the CDR3 is TGTGCCAGCAGTGTAGAGGTGCAGACTTTCTTT. Translating gives CASSVEVQTFF.